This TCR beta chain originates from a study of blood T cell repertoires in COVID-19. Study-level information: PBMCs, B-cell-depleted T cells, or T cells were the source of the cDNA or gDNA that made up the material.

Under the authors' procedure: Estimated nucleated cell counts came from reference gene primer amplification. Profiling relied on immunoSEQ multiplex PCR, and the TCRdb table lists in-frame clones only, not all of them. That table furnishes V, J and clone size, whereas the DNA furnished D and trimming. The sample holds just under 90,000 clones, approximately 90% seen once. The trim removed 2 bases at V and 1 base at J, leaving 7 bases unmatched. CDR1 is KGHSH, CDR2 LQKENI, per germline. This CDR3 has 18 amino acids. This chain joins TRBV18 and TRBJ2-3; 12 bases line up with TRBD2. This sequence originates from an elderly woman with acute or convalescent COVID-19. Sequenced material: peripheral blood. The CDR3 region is CASSPTASGGAGTDTQYF. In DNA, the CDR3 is TGTGCCAGCTCACCAACGGCTAGCGGGGGGGCGGGCACAGATACGCAGTATTTT.